One and the same sample provided the 19 T cell receptor beta chains below, sequenced in a study of human T cells and chemical hapten exposure. TCRdb recomputed calls from the RACE reads with MiXCR, one row per CDR3 protein. This table holds about 49,000 distinct CDR3 sequences, 8% to 9.5% found once. The time point: patch test 1, 2 weeks after DPC sensitization. Treatment of the sample: therapeutic diphenylcyclopropenone sensitization with weekly scalp DPC. The sequences come from whole blood, collected in connection with sensitization to the hapten diphenylcyclopropenone (DPC). Receptors originate from a woman aged 45-59 years with alopecia areata. Some clones in this sample may be carry-over from other donors' samples.

The table lists this clonotype with many counts. The rearrangement links TRBV7-2 to TRBJ1-3; a possible D gene is TRBD1 (5 bases). CDR3 length: 17 amino acids. The V end was cut by 4 bases, the J end by 0 bases, with 16 bases between. From germline, CDR1 is SGHTA and CDR2 FQGNSA. CDR3 in amino acids: CASSSPPGGPSGNTIYF. In DNA, the CDR3 is TGTGCCAGCAGCTCCCCCCCTGGGGGTCCCTCTGGAAACACCATATATTTT.

CDR3 loop: CAIGGREPPNNEQFF. The CDR3 nucleotides read TGTGCCATCGGAGGGCGGGAGCCGCCGAACAATGAGCAGTTCTTC. The chain is built from TRBV10-3 and TRBJ2-1; 7 bases agree with TRBD2. CDR3 size: 15 residues. V lost 8 bases to trimming and J lost 5 bases; unmatched junction nucleotides: 12. Germline loops: CDR1 ENHRY, CDR2 SYGVKD.

This clonotype appeared a few times. The chain carries TRBV20-1 and TRBJ2-1; unclear D gene. Germline-derived CDR1 and CDR2 are DFQATT and SNEGSKA (reference sequence). The V end was cut by 4 bases, the J end by 1 base, with 5 bases between. The CDR3 runs to 12 residues. As DNA, the CDR3 is TGCAGTGCTATTCTATCCTACAATGAGCAGTTCTTC. Translation gives CSAILSYNEQFF.

This clonotype showed up just a few times. V gene TRBV7-2 combines with J gene TRBJ1-1; D remains unclear. CDR1 and CDR2 from the germline V gene are SGHTA and FQGNSA. The CDR3 extends over 12 amino acids. The V end lost 1 base, the J end lost 4 bases, and 4 bases lay between the germline ends. The CDR3 reads CASSLEATEAFF. The CDR3 nucleotides read TGTGCCAGCAGCTTAGAAGCCACTGAAGCTTTCTTT. The complete variable domain, with remaining parts taken from reference TRBV7-2 and TRBJ1-1, reads GAGVSQSPSNKVTEKGKDVELRCDPISGHTALYWYRQSLGQGLEFLIYFQGNSAPDKSGLPSDRFSAERTGGSVSTLTIQRTQQEDSAVYLCASSLEATEAFFGQGTRLTVV.

This clonotype occurred many times. The CDR3 DNA follows: TGTGCCAGCACCCAAATAGTCGGTGTGGCAGGGGCTATGGGCACTGAAGCTTTCTTT. Translated: CASTQIVGVAGAMGTEAFF. This chain links TRBV7-2 with TRBJ1-1; D possibly corresponds to TRBD1 (6 bases). Deletions cut 7 bases from V and 4 bases from J, with 31 bases between. Germline V gene data show CDR1 as SGHTA and CDR2 as FQGNSA. This CDR3 spans 19 amino acids.

This clonotype was seen many times. The rearrangement joins TRBV20-1 to TRBJ1-5, with 12 bases lining up with TRBD1. The ends lost 1 base at V and 4 bases at J; junction bases unmatched: 2. Germline V gives CDR1 DFQATT, CDR2 SNEGSKA (reference sequence). The CDR3 is 15 residues long. The CDR3 nucleotides read TGCAGTGCTAGAGCGGGACAGGGGGCAAATCAGCCCCAGCATTTT. As protein: CSARAGQGANQPQHF.

The rearrangement uses TRBV19 and TRBJ2-5; 8 bases are a match to TRBD2. The germline V gene encodes CDR1 LNHDA and CDR2 SQIVND (reference sequence). The CDR3 has 13 amino acids. V shed 6 bases and J 7 bases; nucleotides not matched to a gene: 7. This CDR3 reads CASSSSGSGTQYF. The CDR3 coding sequence is TGTGCCAGTAGCTCCAGCGGGAGCGGGACCCAGTACTTC.

This clonotype was detected ten times or more. This chain links TRBV30 with TRBJ2-5; D unresolved. This CDR3 is built from 13 residues. Trimming shortened V by 0 bases and J by 2 bases, and 7 bases separated the two germline ends. Germline V CDR1 and CDR2: GTSNPN, SVGIG (reference sequence). CDR3 bases: TGTGCCTGGAGTGTCCAGCTACAAGAGACCCAGTACTTC. Translated, it gives CAWSVQLQETQYF.

This clonotype was seen many times. V and J are TRBV15 and TRBJ1-5; no clear D. The germline gives CDR1 LNHNV, CDR2 YYDKDF (reference sequence). Deletions cut 1 base from V and 3 bases from J, with 4 bases between. The CDR3 has 13 residues. CDR3 coding DNA: TGTGCCACCAGCAGAGGTTACAATCAGCCCCAGCATTTT. Its translation: CATSRGYNQPQHF.

CDR3 protein: CASSFDYTDTQYF. CDR3 DNA sequence: TGTGCCAGCAGCTTTGATTACACAGATACGCAGTATTTT. The rearrangement links TRBV7-2 to TRBJ2-3; D unresolved. Trimming removed 3 bases from V and 2 bases from J, with 6 bases in between. Germline-derived CDR1 and CDR2 are SGHTA and FQGNSA. CDR3 length: 13 residues.

This clonotype was observed many times. The chain carries TRBV7-9 and TRBJ2-1; possibly TRBD1 for D (7 bases). CDR1 and CDR2 from the germline V gene are SEHNR and FQNEAQ (reference sequence). This CDR3 is 15 amino acids long. Trimming removed 4 bases from V and 7 bases from J, with 17 bases in between. The CDR3 bases are TGTGCCAGCAGCTCTTGGGGGGACAGTACGAATGAGCAGTTCTTC. Translating it yields CASSSWGDSTNEQFF. Full variable domain (missing parts from reference TRBV7-9 and TRBJ2-1): DTGVSQNPRHKITKRGQNVTFRCDPISEHNRLYWYRQTLGQGPEFLTYFQNEAQLEKSRLLSDRFSAERPKGSFSTLEIQRTEQGDSAMYLCASSSWGDSTNEQFFGPGTRLTVL.

V gene TRBV6-1 combines with J gene TRBJ2-3, with 11 bases aligning to TRBD2. V lost 0 bases, J lost 3 bases, and 14 bases stayed unmatched. Germline V gene sequence: CDR1 MNHNS, CDR2 SASEGT. The CDR3 has 20 amino acids. Written as DNA, the CDR3 is TGTGCCAGCAGTGAAGCCCTTTTTAGCGGGAGGGCCTTTGGGACAGATACGCAGTATTTT. Its protein is CASSEALFSGRAFGTDTQYF.

This clonotype showed up many times. The CDR3 sequence is CASRAVLTSPLHF. The CDR3 region has the DNA TGTGCCAGCCGGGCCGTCCTCACATCACCCCTCCACTTT. The genes are TRBV7-6 and TRBJ1-6, with D hard to call. Trimming removed 8 bases from V and 10 bases from J, with 15 bases in between. The CDR3 totals 13 residues. Germline-derived CDR1 and CDR2 are SGHVS and FNYEAQ.

The CDR3 nucleotides read TGTGCTAGTTCCCGGCGGGGATTAGATAGCACAGATACGCAGTATTTT. Translation: CASSRRGLDSTDTQYF. The chain employs TRBV12-5 and TRBJ2-3; D possibly corresponds to TRBD2 (6 bases). CDR1 and CDR2 (germline): LGHNT, FRNRAP. Trimming shortened V by 8 bases and J by 0 bases, and 18 bases separated the two germline ends. The CDR3 contains 16 residues.

A few counts support this clonotype. The chain combines TRBV14 with TRBJ2-7; D gene ambiguous. The CDR3 is 15 residues long. Germline V gives CDR1 SGHDN, CDR2 FVKESK. V lost 1 base, J lost 2 bases, and 12 bases lay in between. The CDR3, as DNA: TGTGCCAGCAGCCAAGTATGGCCTGACCCCTACGAGCAGTACTTC. Protein product: CASSQVWPDPYEQYF.

This clonotype was seen more than once but under ten times. The chain recombines TRBV29-1 with TRBJ2-2; 8 bases line up with TRBD1. Germline CDR1 and CDR2: SQVTM and ANQGSEA. The V and J ends lost 3 bases and 4 bases, in that order; junction bases with no gene match: 1. This CDR3 has 13 amino acids. CDR3 sequence: CSVETGATGELFF. In nucleotides, the CDR3 is TGCAGCGTTGAGACAGGGGCCACCGGGGAGCTGTTTTTT.

The rearrangement joins TRBV20-1 to TRBJ2-1; 9 bases are a match to TRBD2. Germline V gene sequence: CDR1 DFQATT, CDR2 SNEGSKA (reference sequence). The trim removed 0 bases at V and 6 bases at J, leaving 9 bases unmatched. CDR3 size: 16 residues. The CDR3 DNA reads TGCAGTGCTAGAGATAAGGGACTAGCCCCAAGCAATGAGCAGTTCTTC. Translating gives CSARDKGLAPSNEQFF.

V gene TRBV20-1 combines with J gene TRBJ1-3; D gene unclear. Germline lookup yields CDR1 DFQATT and CDR2 SNEGSKA (reference sequence). Trimming took off 0 bases at V and 2 bases at J, with 11 bases between the two ends. This CDR3 comprises 15 residues. CDR3 protein: CSARDGRQTGNTIYF. CDR3 DNA: TGCAGTGCTAGAGATGGGCGGCAAACTGGAAACACCATATATTTT.

CDR3 loop: CASSFFNRGNTEAFF. The CDR3 DNA is TGTGCCAGCAGTTTCTTTAACAGGGGAAACACTGAAGCTTTCTTT. The chain links TRBV28 to TRBJ1-1, with 7 bases matching TRBD1. The CDR3 is made up of 15 amino acids. CDR1 and CDR2 (germline): MDHEN, SYDVKM. V was clipped by 3 bases and J by 2 bases; unmatched bases: 6.